This T cell receptor beta chain was sequenced during a study of CD8+CD57+ T cells in acquired aplastic anemia. Across the study: On average, sorted CD4+ and CD8+ cells gave around 3.3 ug of DNA. Average CD4+ read depth in healthy donors was about 10.8 million reads.

Investigators profiled TCR beta VDJ and CDR3 from genomic DNA template. TCRdb redid the calling of the reads with MiXCR, one entry per CDR3 protein. This table has about 110,000 distinct CDR3 sequences, around 49% appearing once. Sequenced material: sorted CD4+, CD8+, or CD8+CD57+ T cells (not recorded which) from PBMCs. The sequence was obtained from a human donor in good health, serving as a control.

The CDR3 protein is CASSVTGRSYEQYF. CDR3 sequence (DNA): TGTGCCAGCAGCGTAACAGGGCGCTCCTACGAGCAGTACTTC. The chain links TRBV25-1 to TRBJ2-7; D possibly corresponds to TRBD1 (6 bases). The CDR3 loop spans 14 amino acids. Germline V gene lookup returns CDR1 MGHDK and CDR2 SYGVNS. V gave up 6 bases and J gave up 0 bases, with 12 bases separating them.